The 25 T cell receptor beta chains reported below all come from one sample, sequenced in a study of control samples from healthy donors and cancer patients. Sequencing used immunoSEQ multiplex PCR; TCRdb keeps in-frame clones, though not all of them. The sample holds about 89,000 clones; 86% are singletons and the top ten take under 25%. The sequenced material came from blood. The source of these receptors is a man younger than 45 in good health.

This clone appeared a single time. J is TRBJ2-5 and V is TRBV7-2, with D perhaps TRBD2 (5 bases). Trimming cost V 3 bases and J 0 bases, with 8 bases left between them. The CDR3 extends over 14 amino acids. CDR1 SGHTA and CDR2 FQGNSA come from the germline V gene. CDR3 in DNA: TGTGCCAGCAGCTTGAGGGCCAACCAAGAGACCCAGTACTTC. Its protein is CASSLRANQETQYF.

The chain combines TRBV6-5 with TRBJ1-4, with unresolved D. Trimming left V 2 bases short and J 5 bases short, with 9 bases between. The CDR3 runs 14 residues. Germline V gene sequence: CDR1 MNHEY, CDR2 SVGAGI. The CDR3 is CASSYLSGNEKLFF. DNA for the CDR3: TGTGCCAGCAGTTACCTGTCTGGGAATGAAAAACTGTTTTTT.

This clone was recorded a few times. The chain is built from TRBV7-2 and TRBJ2-3; maybe TRBD1 (6 bases). V lost 3 bases and J 4 bases, leaving 11 bases between the germline ends. CDR3 length equals 14 residues. Looked up from germline, CDR1 is SGHTA and CDR2 is FQGNSA. DNA of the CDR3: TGTGCCAGCAGCTTTCTAGCAGGGGCAGATACGCAGTATTTT. It translates to CASSFLAGADTQYF.

This clone ranks as large (0.1 to 1%). This CDR3 reads CASSYWGEAEAFF. CDR3 DNA: TGTGCCAGCAGTTACTGGGGGGAGGCTGAAGCTTTCTTT. The rearrangement joins TRBV6-5 to TRBJ1-1, with D tentatively TRBD1 (5 bases). V gave up 1 base and J gave up 6 bases, with 9 bases separating them. The CDR3 covers 13 residues. Per the germline V gene, CDR1 is MNHEY and CDR2 is SVGAGI.

The chain links TRBV3-1 (or the pseudogene TRBV3-2) to TRBJ2-2; 7 bases are a match to TRBD1. The CDR3 extends over 15 amino acids. The ends lost 4 bases at V and 5 bases at J; junction bases unmatched: 7. Germline V CDR1 and CDR2: LGHDT, YNNKEL (reference sequence). CDR3 bases: TGTGCCAGCAGCCGGAAGGGGGCGCAGACCGGGGAGCTGTTTTTT. Its translation is CASSRKGAQTGELFF.

This chain connects TRBV14 to TRBJ2-2; a possible D gene is TRBD2 (5 bases). The CDR3 totals 19 residues. The germline V gene encodes CDR1 SGHDN and CDR2 FVKESK. The V end was cut by 2 bases, the J end by 0 bases, with 19 bases between. CDR3 bases: TGTGCCAGCAGCCAAATATCGTTGCGGGCAGGAACGAACACCGGGGAGCTGTTTTTT. It encodes CASSQISLRAGTNTGELFF. Looking up the rest from reference TRBV14 and TRBJ2-2 gives the full variable domain: EAGVTQFPSHSVIEKGQTVTLRCDPISGHDNLYWYRRVMGKEIKFLLHFVKESKQDESGMPNNRFLAERTGGTYSTLKVQPAELEDSGVYFCASSQISLRAGTNTGELFFGEGSRLTVL.

This chain links TRBV2 with TRBJ2-3; 10 bases fit TRBD1. The V and J ends lost 8 bases and 3 bases, in that order; junction bases with no gene match: 14. From germline, CDR1 is SNHLY and CDR2 FYNNEI. The CDR3 sequence is 17 residues long. In DNA, the CDR3 is TGTGCCAGCTTTTTAACCGGGACAGGGGTTAGAACAGATACGCAGTATTTT. Its protein product is CASFLTGTGVRTDTQYF. The whole variable domain, filled in from reference TRBV2 and TRBJ2-3, reads EPEVTQTPSHQVTQMGQEVILRCVPISNHLYFYWYRQILGQKVEFLVSFYNNEISEKSEIFDDQFSVERPDGSNFTLKIRSTKLEDSAMYFCASFLTGTGVRTDTQYFGPGTRLTVL.

J is TRBJ1-1 and V is TRBV6-5, with 10 nucleotides matching TRBD1. V was pared by 6 bases and J by 4 bases, with 8 bases of the junction left unmatched. This CDR3 is 15 amino acids long. CDR1 and CDR2 (germline): MNHEY, SVGAGI. CDR3 coding DNA: TGTGCCAGCAGACCACGGTGGACAGGGGGCACTGAAGCTTTCTTT. Translating gives CASRPRWTGGTEAFF.

This clone was picked up one time. The chain couples TRBV2 to TRBJ1-1; tentatively, D is TRBD1 (5 bases). The CDR3 is made up of 13 amino acids. In germline, CDR1 is SNHLY, CDR2 FYNNEI. V lost 7 bases to trimming and J lost 11 bases, with 20 bases between them. In nucleotides, the CDR3 is TGTGCCAGCACCCGTATCCCGGGACGCCAGGCTTTCTTT. Its translation: CASTRIPGRQAFF.

The gene calls are TRBV6-5 and TRBJ2-1, with 7 bases lining up with TRBD2. Germline V gives CDR1 MNHEY, CDR2 SVGAGI. With 5 bases clipped from V and 3 bases from J, the junction kept 4 bases outside the gene matches. The CDR3 contains 14 residues. The CDR3 DNA sequence: TGTGCCAGCAGTATCCGGGAGGTCTACAATGAGCAGTTCTTC. Its translation: CASSIREVYNEQFF.

The J gene is TRBJ2-2, the V gene TRBV3-1 (or the pseudogene TRBV3-2); the match to TRBD2 covers 10 bases. Trimming cost V 6 bases and J 3 bases; bases outside gene matches: 7. From germline, CDR1 is LGHDT and CDR2 YNNKEL (reference sequence). The CDR3 consists of 16 residues. The CDR3 region has the DNA TGTGCCAGCAGTCGATTAGCGGGGGGCGACACCGGGGAGCTGTTTTTT. This translates into CASSRLAGGDTGELFF.

J is TRBJ2-5 and V is TRBV5-1, with D perhaps given as TRBD1 or TRBD2 (6 bases each). Germline V lookup: CDR1 SGHRS, CDR2 YFSETQ. CDR3 length: 15 residues. Deletions cut 4 bases from V and 2 bases from J, with 15 bases between. The CDR3 is CASSPATGLQETQYF. The CDR3, as DNA: TGCGCCAGCAGCCCGGCGACAGGACTACAAGAGACCCAGTACTTC.

The chain couples TRBV19 to TRBJ2-1, with D possibly being TRBD1 (6 bases). Germline V gene lookup returns CDR1 LNHDA and CDR2 SQIVND (reference sequence). The V gene lost 5 bases and the J gene lost 0 bases, with 11 bases spanning the gap. There are 15 residues in the CDR3. As DNA, the CDR3 is TGTGCCAGTAGTTGGGACACGAGCTCCTACAATGAGCAGTTCTTC. It encodes CASSWDTSSYNEQFF.

This clone showed up just once. The J gene is TRBJ1-2, the V gene TRBV19, with a tentative D call TRBD1 (6 bases). Trimming removed 7 bases from V and 7 bases from J, with 19 bases in between. CDR3 length equals 14 residues. Germline CDR1 LNHDA, CDR2 SQIVND (reference sequence). The DNA for the CDR3 is TGTGCCAGTACCCGAGGACAGAAAACAGGTGGCTACACCTTC. It is translated as CASTRGQKTGGYTF.

The genes are TRBV3-1 (or the pseudogene TRBV3-2) and TRBJ2-5; 7 bases are a match to TRBD2. In germline, CDR1 is LGHDT, CDR2 YNNKEL (reference sequence). This CDR3 contains 16 residues. After removal of 1 base from V and 0 bases from J, the junction contained 5 bases not matched to a gene. The CDR3 region is CASSQALRGNQETQYF. CDR3 sequence (DNA): TGTGCCAGCAGCCAAGCGTTGCGGGGGAACCAAGAGACCCAGTACTTC.

V gene TRBV21-1 combines with J gene TRBJ2-5; the DNA was not used to check the table's D call, TRBD1. TRBV21-1 is a pseudogene segment. The CDR3 contains 15 residues. Here the CDR3 DNA reads TGTGCCAGCACCCCGTCGACGGCAGGGGAAGAGACCCAGTACTTC. This translates into CASTPSTAGEETQYF.

The chain combines TRBV6-1 with TRBJ1-2; 7 bases line up with TRBD1. V dropped 2 bases and J dropped 8; count of bases not matched to a gene: 17. The CDR3 covers 17 residues. Germline loops: CDR1 MNHNS, CDR2 SASEGT. CDR3 amino acids: CASSERPVGTVGSGYTF. For the CDR3, the DNA is TGTGCCAGCAGTGAACGGCCGGTAGGGACAGTGGGATCCGGCTACACCTTC.

This clone was recorded only once. The chain is built from TRBV6-5 and TRBJ2-7, with TRBD2 matching 13 bases. The ends lost 7 bases at V and 3 bases at J; junction bases unmatched: 6. Per the germline V gene, CDR1 is MNHEY and CDR2 is SVGAGI. This CDR3 region has 15 residues. The CDR3 sequence is CASTPGTSGNYEQYF. The CDR3 coding sequence is TGTGCCAGCACCCCTGGGACTAGCGGGAACTACGAGCAGTACTTC.

J is TRBJ1-5 and V is TRBV28; D is unclear. V lost 1 base, J lost 4 bases, and 11 bases lay in between. The CDR3 has 15 amino acids. Germline CDR1 MDHEN, CDR2 SYDVKM. The CDR3, as DNA: TGTGCCAGCAGTTTATCGGCGGGGTGGAATCAGCCCCAGCATTTT. Protein sequence: CASSLSAGWNQPQHF.

The chain joins TRBV5-1 to TRBJ1-2; 7 bases agree with TRBD1. This CDR3 is 14 amino acids long. V lost 0 bases and J lost 4; bases outside the gene matches: 3. CDR1 SGHRS and CDR2 YFSETQ come from the germline V gene. The CDR3 region has the DNA TGCGCCAGCAGCTTGGACGCAGGGGGCTATGGCTACACCTTC. This sequence encodes CASSLDAGGYGYTF.

V is TRBV7-9 and J is TRBJ2-3; tentatively, D is TRBD1 (5 bases). V lost 1 base, J lost 1 base, and 9 bases lay in between. CDR3 size: 15 residues. Germline CDR1 is SEHNR and CDR2 is FQNEAQ (reference sequence). The DNA for the CDR3 is TGTGCCAGCAGCTTAGGGGTAGGGGGCACAGATACGCAGTATTTT. This codes for CASSLGVGGTDTQYF.

This clone was seen only once. The chain joins TRBV9 to TRBJ1-5; D gene unclear. Germline CDR1 SGDLS, CDR2 YYNGEE. The CDR3 totals 13 residues. Trimming took off 0 bases at V and 8 bases at J, with 9 bases between the two ends. The CDR3 sequence is CASSVDEGKPQHF. The CDR3 bases are TGTGCCAGCAGCGTAGATGAAGGGAAGCCCCAGCATTTT.

The V call is TRBV19, the J call TRBJ2-7; 8 bases match TRBD2. Germline V gives CDR1 LNHDA, CDR2 SQIVND (reference sequence). The CDR3 covers 18 residues. Losses at the gene ends were 3 bases for V and 0 bases for J; bases not matched to a gene: 13. The DNA for the CDR3 is TGTGCCAGTAGTATGGCTCAGGGGAGGCGGGGGGCCTCCTACGAGCAGTACGTC. As protein: CASSMAQGRRGASYEQYV.

The DNA of the CDR3 is TGCGCCAGCAGCTTGGCGAGGAATGAGCAGTTCTTC. This encodes CASSLARNEQFF. This chain links TRBV5-1 with TRBJ2-1; unclear D gene. The CDR3 extends over 12 amino acids. Trimming removed 0 bases at V and 7 bases at J, with 5 bases between. The germline gives CDR1 SGHRS, CDR2 YFSETQ.

The chain links TRBV7-9 to TRBJ1-2; no clear D gene. The germline V and J ends were trimmed by 1 base and 4 bases, with 13 bases remaining between them. Germline CDR1 reads SEHNR; CDR2 reads FQNEAQ (reference sequence). There are 15 residues in the CDR3. The CDR3 here is CASSLDTATVYGYTF. The CDR3, as DNA: TGTGCCAGCAGCTTAGACACAGCAACAGTCTATGGCTACACCTTC. Drawing the rest from reference TRBV7-9 and TRBJ1-2, the complete variable domain is DTGVSQNPRHKITKRGQNVTFRCDPISEHNRLYWYRQTLGQGPEFLTYFQNEAQLEKSRLLSDRFSAERPKGSFSTLEIQRTEQGDSAMYLCASSLDTATVYGYTFGSGTRLTVV.